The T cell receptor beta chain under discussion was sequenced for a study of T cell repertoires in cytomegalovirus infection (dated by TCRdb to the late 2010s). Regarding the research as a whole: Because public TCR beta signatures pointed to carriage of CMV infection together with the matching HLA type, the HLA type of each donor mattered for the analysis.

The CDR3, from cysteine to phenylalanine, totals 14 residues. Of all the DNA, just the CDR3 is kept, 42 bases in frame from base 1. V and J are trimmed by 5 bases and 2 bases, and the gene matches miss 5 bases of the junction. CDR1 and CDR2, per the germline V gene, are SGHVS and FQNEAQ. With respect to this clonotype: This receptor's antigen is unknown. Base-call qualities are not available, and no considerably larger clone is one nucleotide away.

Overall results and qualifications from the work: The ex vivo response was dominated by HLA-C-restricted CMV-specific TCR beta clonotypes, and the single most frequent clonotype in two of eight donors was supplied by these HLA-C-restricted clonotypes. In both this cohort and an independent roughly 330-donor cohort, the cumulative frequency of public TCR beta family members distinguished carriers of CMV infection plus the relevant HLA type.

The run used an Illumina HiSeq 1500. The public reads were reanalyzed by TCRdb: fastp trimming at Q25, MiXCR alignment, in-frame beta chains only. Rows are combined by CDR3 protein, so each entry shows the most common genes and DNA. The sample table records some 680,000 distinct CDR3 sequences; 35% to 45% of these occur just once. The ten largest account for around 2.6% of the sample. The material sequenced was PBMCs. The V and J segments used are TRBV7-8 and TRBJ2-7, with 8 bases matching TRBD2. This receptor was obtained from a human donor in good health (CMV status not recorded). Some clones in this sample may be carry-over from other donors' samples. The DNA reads TGTGCCAGCAGCACCGGACTAGCCACCTACGAGCAGTACTTC. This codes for CASSTGLATYEQYF. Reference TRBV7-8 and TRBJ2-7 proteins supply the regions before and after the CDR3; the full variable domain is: GAGVSQSPRYKVAKRGQDVALRCDPISGHVSLFWYQQALGQGPEFLTYFQNEAQLDKSGLPSDRFFAERPEGSVSTLKIQRTQQEDSAVYLCASSTGLATYEQYFGPGTRLTVT.